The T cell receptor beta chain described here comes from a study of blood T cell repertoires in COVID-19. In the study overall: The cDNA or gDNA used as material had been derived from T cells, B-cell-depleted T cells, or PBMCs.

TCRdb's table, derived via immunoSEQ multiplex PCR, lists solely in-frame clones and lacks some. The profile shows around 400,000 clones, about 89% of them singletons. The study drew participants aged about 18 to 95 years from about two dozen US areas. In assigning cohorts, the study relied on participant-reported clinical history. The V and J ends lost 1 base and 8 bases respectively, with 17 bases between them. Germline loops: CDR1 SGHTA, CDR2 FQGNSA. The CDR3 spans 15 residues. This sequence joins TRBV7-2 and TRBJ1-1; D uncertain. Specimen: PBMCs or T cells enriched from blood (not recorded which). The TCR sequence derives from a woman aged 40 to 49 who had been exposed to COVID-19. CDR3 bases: TGTGCCAGCAGCTTAGTTGACACACGTTCTCAGGAAGCTTTCTTT. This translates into CASSLVDTRSQEAFF.